The sample holds a few counts of the clone carrying this T cell receptor (beta chain). The data originate from a study of blood T cell repertoires in COVID-19. In the study overall: COVID-19 samples from acute and convalescent phases originated in the United States, Italy and Spain.

Profiling relied on immunoSEQ multiplex PCR, and the TCRdb table lists in-frame clones only, not all of them. The table lists 30,000 to 45,000 clones, more than 70% of them singletons. From germline, CDR1 is MDHEN and CDR2 SYDVKM. Trimming removed 4 bases from V and 1 base from J; junction bases left unmatched: 1. CDR3 length: 14 residues. This sequence originates from a man in his sixties with acute or convalescent COVID-19. The chain carries TRBV28 and TRBJ2-5, with 9 bases lining up with TRBD1. The sequenced sample was peripheral blood. The CDR3 protein is CASSSDRGQETQYF. CDR3 nucleotides: TGTGCCAGCAGTTCGGACAGGGGCCAAGAGACCCAGTACTTC.